This T cell receptor beta chain originates from a study of human T cells and chemical hapten exposure. The study, taken as a whole, reports: Donor immune responses may differ from healthy people's, since all donors had alopecia. Expanded TCRs produced significantly more large CDR3 similarity clusters than controls did. Counts of TCRs expanded at PT1 correlated positively with patch test score.

Described time point: patch test 2, 6 weeks after DPC sensitization. Treatment in this sample: therapeutic diphenylcyclopropenone sensitization with weekly scalp DPC. Researchers extracted total RNA from unfractionated whole blood. The CDR3 length is 15 residues. Germline-derived CDR1 and CDR2 are MNHEY and SVGAGI. Trimming removed 7 bases from V and 5 bases from J; junction bases left unmatched: 8. Turning to this clonotype: What it binds is not known.

TCRdb re-called the RACE reads through MiXCR, storing one row per CDR3 protein. The data contain about 140,000 distinct CDR3 sequences, around 11% of them seen just once; the ten biggest clones take up about 1.4%. The sample here was whole blood, taken in connection with sensitization to the hapten diphenylcyclopropenone (DPC). The chain recombines TRBV6-5 with TRBJ2-3; TRBD2 matches at 11 bases. The receptor was derived from a woman aged 50 to 60 with alopecia areata. Some clones in this sample may be carry-over from other donors' samples. The CDR3 is CASTLLAGVGDTQYF. The DNA for the CDR3 is TGTGCCAGCACCCTACTAGCGGGAGTAGGAGATACGCAGTATTTT.